These 5 T cell receptor beta chains came from one sample sequenced in a study of molecular identifiers for immune sequencing clone quantification. TCRdb re-derived calls from the PCR reads in MiXCR, one entry per CDR3 protein. The top ten hold around 0.84% of the sample, which has about half a million distinct CDR3 sequences, 20% to 25% seen once. Sequences were obtained from naive CD8+ T cells from blood, with Jurkat cell RNA spiked in. This sample's subset: FACS-sorted CD8+CD4-CCR7+CD45RA+ naive T cells. The receptors here all came from a human donor in good health. Some libraries in this study had Jurkat cell RNA spiked in.

This clonotype turned up a few times. V gene TRBV27 combines with J gene TRBJ2-2; D ambiguous. The CDR3 consists of 13 residues. Germline V gene data show CDR1 as MNHEY and CDR2 as SMNVEV (reference sequence). Trimming took 3 bases from V and 5 from J, leaving 7 bases between them. The CDR3 is CASSFGVTGELFF. Written as DNA, the CDR3 is TGTGCCAGCAGTTTTGGGGTTACCGGGGAGCTGTTTTTT.

This clonotype was seen repeatedly, ten times or more. The rearrangement links TRBV19 to TRBJ1-1, with no clear D. V was shortened by 6 bases and J by 1 base, with 15 bases between the two germline ends. CDR3 length: 15 residues. In germline, CDR1 is LNHDA, CDR2 SQIVND (reference sequence). The CDR3 DNA is TGTGCCAGTAGCATAAACAGCGCAAGGAACACTGAAGCTTTCTTT. It specifies CASSINSARNTEAFF. Looking up the rest from reference TRBV19 and TRBJ1-1 gives the full variable domain: DGGITQSPKYLFRKEGQNVTLSCEQNLNHDAMYWYRQDPGQGLRLIYYSQIVNDFQKGDIAEGYSVSREKKESFPLTVTSAQKNPTAFYLCASSINSARNTEAFFGQGTRLTVV.

This chain links TRBV16 with TRBJ2-2; weak D call: TRBD1 (5 bases). This CDR3 contains 14 residues. Germline lookup yields CDR1 KGHSY and CDR2 FQNENV. Trimming took 4 bases from V and 4 from J, leaving 10 bases between them. CDR3 sequence: CASSPYDSTGELFF. CDR3 DNA sequence: TGTGCCAGCAGCCCTTACGACAGCACCGGGGAGCTGTTTTTT.

This clonotype came up many times. This chain links TRBV25-1 with TRBJ2-1; the D is unclear. With 1 base removed from V and 9 bases from J, the gap between germline ends came to 13 bases. The CDR3 loop spans 14 amino acids. Germline CDR1 is MGHDK and CDR2 is SYGVNS. Written as DNA, the CDR3 is TGTGCCAGCAGTGAATTTGGCAGCCTCGGTGAGCAGTTCTTC. This encodes CASSEFGSLGEQFF.

The rearrangement uses TRBV5-1 and TRBJ2-7; possible D gene TRBD1, 8 bases. CDR1 is SGHRS and CDR2 is YFSETQ in the germline V gene. The CDR3 loop spans 14 amino acids. V was shortened by 4 bases and J by 8 bases, with 19 bases between the two germline ends. The DNA for the CDR3 is TGCGCCAGCAGCAGCGGGACAGGTATCTCCCAGCAGTACTTC. Translating gives CASSSGTGISQQYF.